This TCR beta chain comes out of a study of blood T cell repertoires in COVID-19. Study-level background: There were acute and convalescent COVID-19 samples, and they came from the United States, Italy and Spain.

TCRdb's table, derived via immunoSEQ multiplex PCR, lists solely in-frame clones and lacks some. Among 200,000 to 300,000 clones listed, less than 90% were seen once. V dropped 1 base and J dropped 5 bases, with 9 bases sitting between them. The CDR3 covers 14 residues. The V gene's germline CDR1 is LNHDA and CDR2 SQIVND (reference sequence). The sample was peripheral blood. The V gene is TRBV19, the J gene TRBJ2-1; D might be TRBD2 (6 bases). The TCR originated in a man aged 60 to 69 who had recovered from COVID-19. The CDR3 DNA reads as TGTGCCAGTAGTATAGGGGAGGACCACAATGAGCAGTTCTTC. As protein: CASSIGEDHNEQFF.